This T cell receptor beta chain is drawn from a study of OX40 agonist ivuxolimab in advanced cancers. In the study overall: Patients were given ivuxolimab, an antibody that agonizes OX40 (CD134). A history of anti-PD-1, anti-PD-L1 or anti-CTLA-4 therapy was acceptable, and approximately 41% had some. Ivuxolimab was administered intravenously to patients at 0.01 to 10 mg/kg every 2 weeks.

A remark on this clone: Its antigen is currently unknown.

General study points: The CD4+ and CD8+ T cells in the blood had expanded clonally by week 6 at 0.1 to 3.0 mg/kg.

TCRdb keeps only in-frame clones here, not all; method: immunoSEQ multiplex PCR. The data show 60,000 or so clones, over 65% seen once. The germline V gene has CDR1 SGHTA and CDR2 FQGTGA. The CDR3 is made up of 14 amino acids. The V end lost 1 base, the J end lost 2 bases, and 9 bases lay between the germline ends. Sample: CD4+ or CD8+ T cells sorted from blood, taken in a trial of the OX40 agonist ivuxolimab. This chain uses TRBV7-3 with TRBJ2-7; no firm D call. The clonotype comes from an adult with an advanced solid tumor such as melanoma, head and neck, liver or kidney cancer. This CDR3 is CASSLKSATYEQYF. CDR3 bases: TGTGCCAGCAGCTTAAAATCAGCCACCTACGAGCAGTACTTC.